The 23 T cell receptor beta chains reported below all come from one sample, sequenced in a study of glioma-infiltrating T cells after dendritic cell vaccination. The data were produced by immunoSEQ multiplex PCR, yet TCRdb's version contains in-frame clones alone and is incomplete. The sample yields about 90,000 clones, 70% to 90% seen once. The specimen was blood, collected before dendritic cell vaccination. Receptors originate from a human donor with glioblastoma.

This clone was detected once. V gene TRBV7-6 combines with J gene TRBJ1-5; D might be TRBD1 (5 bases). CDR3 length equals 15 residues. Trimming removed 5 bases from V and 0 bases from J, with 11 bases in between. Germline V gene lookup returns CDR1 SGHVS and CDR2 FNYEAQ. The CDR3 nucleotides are TGTGCCAGCAGCCAAGGGGCCCGTAGCAATCAGCCCCAGCATTTT. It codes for CASSQGARSNQPQHF.

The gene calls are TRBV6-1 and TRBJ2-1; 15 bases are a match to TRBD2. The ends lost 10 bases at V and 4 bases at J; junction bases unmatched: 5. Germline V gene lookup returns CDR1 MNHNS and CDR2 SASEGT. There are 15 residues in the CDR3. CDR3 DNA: TGTGCCACTCGGACTAGCGGGGGGGTATACAATGAGCAGTTCTTC. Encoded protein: CATRTSGGVYNEQFF.

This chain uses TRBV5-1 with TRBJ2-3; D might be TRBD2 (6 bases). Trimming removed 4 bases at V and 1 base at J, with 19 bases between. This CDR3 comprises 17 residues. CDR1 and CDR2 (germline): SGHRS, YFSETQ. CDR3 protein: CASSPIGGEFGTDTQYF. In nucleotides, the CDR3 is TGCGCCAGCAGCCCCATAGGAGGGGAGTTCGGCACAGATACGCAGTATTTT.

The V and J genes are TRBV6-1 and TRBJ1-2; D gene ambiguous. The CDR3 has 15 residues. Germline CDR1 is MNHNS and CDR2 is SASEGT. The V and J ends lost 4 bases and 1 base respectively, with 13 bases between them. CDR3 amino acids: CASSVSPTINYGYTF. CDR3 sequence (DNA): TGTGCCAGCAGTGTTTCGCCGACAATTAACTATGGCTACACCTTC.

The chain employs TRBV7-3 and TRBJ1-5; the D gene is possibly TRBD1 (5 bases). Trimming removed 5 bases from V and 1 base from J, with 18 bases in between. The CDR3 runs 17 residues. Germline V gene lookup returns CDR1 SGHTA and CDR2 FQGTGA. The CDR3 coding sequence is TGTGCCAGCAGCCAAAGGACACCGGGAGGAAGCAATCAGCCCCAGCATTTT. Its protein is CASSQRTPGGSNQPQHF.

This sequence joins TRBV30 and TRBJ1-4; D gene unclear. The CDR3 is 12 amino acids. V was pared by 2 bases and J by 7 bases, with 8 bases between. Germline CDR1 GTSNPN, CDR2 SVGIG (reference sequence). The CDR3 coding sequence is TGTGCCTGGAGTCGGCGGGGTGAAAAACTGTTTTTT. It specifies CAWSRRGEKLFF. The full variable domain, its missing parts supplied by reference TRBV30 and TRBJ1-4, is SQTIHQWPATLVQPVGSPLSLECTVEGTSNPNLYWYRQAAGRGLQLLFYSVGIGQISSEVPQNLSASRPQDRQFILSSKKLLLSDSGFYLCAWSRRGEKLFFGSGTQLSVL.

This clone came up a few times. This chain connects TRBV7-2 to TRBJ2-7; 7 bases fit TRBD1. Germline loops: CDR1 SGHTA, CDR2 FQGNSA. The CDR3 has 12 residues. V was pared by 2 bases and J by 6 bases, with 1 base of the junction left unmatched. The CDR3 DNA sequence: TGTGCCAGCAGCTTACAGGGGGTCGAGCAGTACTTC. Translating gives CASSLQGVEQYF.

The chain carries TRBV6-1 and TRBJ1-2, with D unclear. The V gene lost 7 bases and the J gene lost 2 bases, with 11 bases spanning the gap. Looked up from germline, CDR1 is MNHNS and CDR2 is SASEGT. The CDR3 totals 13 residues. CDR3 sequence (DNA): TGTGCCAGCATGAAGTCCGAGAACTATGGCTACACCTTC. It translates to CASMKSENYGYTF.

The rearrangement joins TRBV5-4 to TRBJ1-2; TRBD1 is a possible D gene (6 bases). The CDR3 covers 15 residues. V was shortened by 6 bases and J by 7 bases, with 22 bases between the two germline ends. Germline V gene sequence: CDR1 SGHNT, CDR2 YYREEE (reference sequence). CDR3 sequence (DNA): TGTGCCAGCACCCCCCCGAACAGGGACGTTCGTGGCTACACCTTC. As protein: CASTPPNRDVRGYTF.

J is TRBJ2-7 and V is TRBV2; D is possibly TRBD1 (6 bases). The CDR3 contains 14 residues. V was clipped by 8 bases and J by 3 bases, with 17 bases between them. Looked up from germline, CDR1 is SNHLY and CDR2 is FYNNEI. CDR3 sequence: CASQITRDIYEQYF. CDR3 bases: TGTGCCAGCCAGATAACTCGGGACATCTACGAGCAGTACTTC. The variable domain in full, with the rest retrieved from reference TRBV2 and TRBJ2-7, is EPEVTQTPSHQVTQMGQEVILRCVPISNHLYFYWYRQILGQKVEFLVSFYNNEISEKSEIFDDQFSVERPDGSNFTLKIRSTKLEDSAMYFCASQITRDIYEQYFGPGTRLTVT.

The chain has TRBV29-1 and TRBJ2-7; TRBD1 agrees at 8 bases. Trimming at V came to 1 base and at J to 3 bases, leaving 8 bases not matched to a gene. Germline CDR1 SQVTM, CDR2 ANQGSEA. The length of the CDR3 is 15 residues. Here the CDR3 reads CSVEAGQGDFYEQYF. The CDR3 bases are TGCAGCGTTGAAGCCGGACAGGGTGATTTCTACGAGCAGTACTTC.

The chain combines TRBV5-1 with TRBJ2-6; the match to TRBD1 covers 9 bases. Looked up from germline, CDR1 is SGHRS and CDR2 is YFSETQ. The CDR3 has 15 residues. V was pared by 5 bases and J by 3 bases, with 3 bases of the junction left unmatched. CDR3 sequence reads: CASSRDRDGANVLTF. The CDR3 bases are TGCGCCAGCAGTCGGGACAGGGATGGGGCCAACGTCCTGACTTTC.

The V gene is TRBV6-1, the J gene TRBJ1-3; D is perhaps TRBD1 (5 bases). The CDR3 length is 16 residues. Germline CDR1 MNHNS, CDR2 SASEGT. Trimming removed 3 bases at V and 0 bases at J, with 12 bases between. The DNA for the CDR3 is TGTGCCAGCAGTGAGGGGCAGGCCGACTCTGGAAACACCATATATTTT. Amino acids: CASSEGQADSGNTIYF.

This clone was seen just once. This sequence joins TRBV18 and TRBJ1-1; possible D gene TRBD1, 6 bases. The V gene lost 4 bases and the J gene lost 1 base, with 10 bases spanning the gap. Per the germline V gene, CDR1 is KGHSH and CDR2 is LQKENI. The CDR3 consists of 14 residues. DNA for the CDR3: TGTGCCAGCTCACAGACGGGACAGAACACTGAAGCTTTCTTT. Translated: CASSQTGQNTEAFF.

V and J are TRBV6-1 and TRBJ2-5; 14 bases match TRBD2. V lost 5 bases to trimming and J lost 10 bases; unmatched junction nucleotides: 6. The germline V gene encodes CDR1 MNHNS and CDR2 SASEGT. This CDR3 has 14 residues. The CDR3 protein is CASSMGLAGADQYF. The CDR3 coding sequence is TGTGCCAGCAGTATGGGACTAGCGGGGGCGGACCAGTACTTC.

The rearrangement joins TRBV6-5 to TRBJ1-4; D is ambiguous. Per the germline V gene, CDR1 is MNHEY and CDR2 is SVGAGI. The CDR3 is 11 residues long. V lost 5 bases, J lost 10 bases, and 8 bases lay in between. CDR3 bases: TGTGCCAGCAGTACTGGAGGAAAACTGTTTTTT. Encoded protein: CASSTGGKLFF.

Here the CDR3 reads CASSLAGSSYEQYF. In nucleotides, the CDR3 is TGTGCCAGTAGTTTAGCGGGAAGCTCCTACGAGCAGTACTTC. V usage is TRBV19 and J usage is TRBJ2-7, with 8 bases that match TRBD2. V shed 5 bases and J 0 bases; nucleotides not matched to a gene: 3. Germline V gene sequence: CDR1 LNHDA, CDR2 SQIVND (reference sequence). The CDR3 has 14 residues.

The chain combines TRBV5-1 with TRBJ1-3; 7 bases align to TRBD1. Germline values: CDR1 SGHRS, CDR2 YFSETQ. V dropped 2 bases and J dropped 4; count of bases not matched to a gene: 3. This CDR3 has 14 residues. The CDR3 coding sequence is TGCGCCAGCAGCTTTGAGGGGGCAGGAAACACCATATATTTT. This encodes CASSFEGAGNTIYF. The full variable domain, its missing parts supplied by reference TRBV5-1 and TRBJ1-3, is KAGVTQTPRYLIKTRGQQVTLSCSPISGHRSVSWYQQTPGQGLQFLFEYFSETQRNKGNFPGRFSGRQFSNSRSEMNVSTLELGDSALYLCASSFEGAGNTIYFGEGSWLTVV.

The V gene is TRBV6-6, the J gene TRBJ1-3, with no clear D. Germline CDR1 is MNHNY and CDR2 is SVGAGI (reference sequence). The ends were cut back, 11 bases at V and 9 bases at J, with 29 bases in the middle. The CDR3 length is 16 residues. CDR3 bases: TGTGCCTCCCCAGTTCGACCAGGCCGATCGAGGGTCACCATATATTTT. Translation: CASPVRPGRSRVTIYF.

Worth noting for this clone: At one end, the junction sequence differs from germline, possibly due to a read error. The CDR3 DNA follows: TGTGCCAGCGGCTGGACAGGGGGTCTGGGGGCAAGCTTC. Its translation is CASGWTGGLGASF. The rearrangement uses TRBV9 and TRBJ2-7; 10 nucleotides line up with TRBD1. Germline CDR1 SGDLS, CDR2 YYNGEE. CDR3 length equals 13 residues. Supplemented by reference TRBV9 and TRBJ2-7, the full variable domain reads DSGVTQTPKHLITATGQRVTLRCSPRSGDLSVYWYQQSLDQGLQFLIQYYNGEERAKGNILERFSAQQFPDLHSELNLSSLELGDSALYFCASGWTGGLGASFGPGTRLTVT.

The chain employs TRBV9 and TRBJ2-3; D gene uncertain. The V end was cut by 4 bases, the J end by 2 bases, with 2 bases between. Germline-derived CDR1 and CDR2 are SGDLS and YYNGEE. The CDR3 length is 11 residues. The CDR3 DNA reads TGTGCCAGCAGCCTCACAGATACGCAGTATTTT. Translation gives CASSLTDTQYF.

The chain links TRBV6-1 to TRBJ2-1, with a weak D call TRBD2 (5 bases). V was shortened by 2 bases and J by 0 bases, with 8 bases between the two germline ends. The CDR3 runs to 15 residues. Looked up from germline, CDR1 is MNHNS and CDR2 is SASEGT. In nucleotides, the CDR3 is TGTGCCAGCAGTGAATTGCTAGCCTCCTACAATGAGCAGTTCTTC. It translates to CASSELLASYNEQFF.

The CDR3 bases are TGCAGCGTGGGTAATGACAGGGTCACGTCCTACGAGCAGTACTTC. Encoded protein: CSVGNDRVTSYEQYF. J is TRBJ2-7 and V is TRBV29-1; 7 bases are shared with TRBD1. The CDR3 totals 15 residues. Looked up from germline, CDR1 is SQVTM and CDR2 is ANQGSEA. Germline trimming cut 6 bases from V and 1 base from J; bases unmatched to any gene: 12.